The rows below give T cell receptor beta chains drawn from one sample of a study of blood T cells in healthy people across ages. MiXCR, run by TCRdb on the 5' RACE reads, gives a single entry per CDR3 protein. Of roughly 700,000 distinct CDR3 sequences listed, 45% to 50% are singletons. The specimen sequenced was blood. These receptors were collected from an older woman in good health. Both conserved end residues are part of each CDR3. A D gene is named only where the DNA matches it firmly. Size tells how often a clone was seen (once, few, many) or the class of an expanded clone, and some rows leave it out.

D: -
size: few
J: TRBJ2-6
V: TRBV18
DNA: TGTGCCAGCTCACCATTGGACAGCGGCGTCGGGGCCAACGTCCTGACTTTC
CDR3: CASSPLDSGVGANVLTF

D: -
size: once
J: TRBJ1-2
V: TRBV4-1
DNA: TGCGCCAGCAGTCAACAGGGTAGGGGCAAGAACTATGGCTACACCTTC
CDR3: CASSQQGRGKNYGYTF

D: -
size: -
J: TRBJ2-7
V: TRBV12-3/TRBV12-4
DNA: TGTGCCAGCAGTGTGAGAAGGCGTGACAATGAGCAGTACTTC
CDR3: CASSVRRRDNEQYF

D: -
size: -
J: TRBJ2-3
V: TRBV7-8
DNA: TGTGCCAGCAGCGAACCAAGAACCCACAGCACAGATACGCAGTATTTT
CDR3: CASSEPRTHSTDTQYF

D: -
size: -
J: TRBJ2-7
V: TRBV5-1
DNA: TGCGCCAGCAGCCCATTGGACACTCTCTACGAGCAGTACTTC
CDR3: CASSPLDTLYEQYF

D: -
size: -
J: TRBJ2-1
V: TRBV2
DNA: TGTGCCAGCAACATGAAAAGCGGGACATACAATGAGCAGTTCTTC
CDR3: CASNMKSGTYNEQFF

D: TRBD1
size: -
J: TRBJ2-7
V: TRBV6-2/TRBV6-3
DNA: TGTGCCAGCAGTTCCCGACAGGGTAACGAGCAGTACTTC
CDR3: CASSSRQGNEQYF

D: TRBD2
size: -
J: TRBJ2-5
V: TRBV3-1
DNA: TGTGCCAGCAGCCTGTCTGGCTCTCTAGCGGGGGAGACCCAGTACTTC
CDR3: CASSLSGSLAGETQYF

D: TRBD2
size: few
J: TRBJ2-7
V: TRBV20-1
DNA: TGCAGTGCCATCCCGGGACTAGCGGGAAAGTCGGCCTACGAGCAGTACTTC
CDR3: CSAIPGLAGKSAYEQYF

D: -
size: few
J: TRBJ1-2
V: TRBV28
DNA: TGTGCCAGCAGTTTTGGGGGCCATGGCTACACCTTC
CDR3: CASSFGGHGYTF

D: -
size: few
J: TRBJ1-2
V: TRBV6-2/TRBV6-3
DNA: TGTGCCAGCAGTTACACCGGGCCACATCGTTATTATGGCTACACCTTC
CDR3: CASSYTGPHRYYGYTF

D: TRBD2
size: few
J: TRBJ2-5
V: TRBV3-1
DNA: TGTGCCAGCAGCCGAGGACTAGCGGGAGTCACCCAAGAGACCCAGTACTTC
CDR3: CASSRGLAGVTQETQYF

D: TRBD1
size: few
J: TRBJ2-7
V: TRBV20-1
DNA: TGCAGTGCTAGAGATCTGACAGGGAATGTCTACGAGCAGTACTTC
CDR3: CSARDLTGNVYEQYF

D: -
size: -
J: TRBJ1-1
V: TRBV7-2
DNA: TGTGCCAGCAGCGCCACGACAGGTGCGAACACTGAAGCTTTCTTT
CDR3: CASSATTGANTEAFF

D: -
size: -
J: TRBJ2-7
V: TRBV7-2
DNA: TGTGCCAGCAGGGTGGGTCTTGGAAGCTCCCACAATGAGCAGTACTTC
CDR3: CASRVGLGSSHNEQYF

D: TRBD1
size: -
J: TRBJ2-1
V: TRBV15
DNA: TGTGCCACCAGCAGAGTACGTGAGACAGGGCTGGGGAATGAGCAGTTCTTC
CDR3: CATSRVRETGLGNEQFF

D: TRBD2
size: -
J: TRBJ2-3
V: TRBV18
DNA: TGTGCCAGCTCACCTCTCGGACTAGCTTTGAACACAGATACGCAGTATTTT
CDR3: CASSPLGLALNTDTQYF

D: -
size: few
J: TRBJ2-3
V: TRBV14
DNA: TGTGCCAGCAGAGGGACACCATACACAGATACGCAGTATTTT
CDR3: CASRGTPYTDTQYF

D: TRBD2
size: few
J: TRBJ2-3
V: TRBV20-1
DNA: TGCAGTGCTACCCGACGACTAGCGGGCACAGATACGCAGTATTTT
CDR3: CSATRRLAGTDTQYF

D: -
size: -
J: TRBJ1-2
V: TRBV20-1
DNA: TGCAGTGCTAGGGTTTCCTTCCGCGGAGGCTATGGCTACACCTTC
CDR3: CSARVSFRGGYGYTF

D: -
size: few
J: TRBJ1-1
V: TRBV27
DNA: TGTGCCAGCAGTTTTAGTTCAAGAGGAAACATGAACACTGAAGCTTTCTTT
CDR3: CASSFSSRGNMNTEAFF

D: -
size: -
J: TRBJ2-7
V: TRBV5-1
DNA: TGCGCCAACAGCCTGGGGCAGGGTGGCGAGCAGTACTTC
CDR3: CANSLGQGGEQYF

D: TRBD2
size: -
J: TRBJ2-1
V: TRBV20-1
DNA: TGCAGTGCTAGTGACCCCTCACAGGGGACTAGCGGGAGCTGTGAGCAGTTCTTC
CDR3: CSASDPSQGTSGSCEQFF

D: TRBD1
size: -
J: TRBJ2-2
V: TRBV20-1
DNA: TGCAGTGCTAGAGTTGACAGGGTCCTAAACACCGGGGAGCTGTTTTTT
CDR3: CSARVDRVLNTGELFF

D: -
size: -
J: TRBJ2-4
V: TRBV6-1
DNA: TGTGCCAGCGCGTCAGTAGCCAAAAACATTCAGTACTTC
CDR3: CASASVAKNIQYF

D: TRBD2
size: -
J: TRBJ2-7
V: TRBV5-1
DNA: TGCGCCAGCAGCTTGGGCGGGAGTGGCAGCGAGCAGTACTTC
CDR3: CASSLGGSGSEQYF

D: -
size: -
J: TRBJ1-4
V: TRBV29-1
DNA: TGCAGCGTTGAAGATTCAGGGGTCGATGAAAAACTGTTTTTT
CDR3: CSVEDSGVDEKLFF

D: -
size: -
J: TRBJ2-3
V: TRBV6-2/TRBV6-3
DNA: TGTGCCAGCACCAAGGGGGGCGCGCAGTATTTT
CDR3: CASTKGGAQYF